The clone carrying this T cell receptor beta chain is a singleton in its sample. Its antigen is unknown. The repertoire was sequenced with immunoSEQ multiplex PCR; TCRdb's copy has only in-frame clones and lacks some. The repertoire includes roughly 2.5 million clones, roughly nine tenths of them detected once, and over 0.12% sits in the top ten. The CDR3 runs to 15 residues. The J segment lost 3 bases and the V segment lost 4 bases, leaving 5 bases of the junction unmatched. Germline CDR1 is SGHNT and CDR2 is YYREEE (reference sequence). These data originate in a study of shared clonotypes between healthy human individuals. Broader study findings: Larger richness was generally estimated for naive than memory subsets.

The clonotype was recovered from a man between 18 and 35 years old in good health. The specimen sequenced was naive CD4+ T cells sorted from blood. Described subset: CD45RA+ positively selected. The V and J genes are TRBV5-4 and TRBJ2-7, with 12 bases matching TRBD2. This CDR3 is CASSNRTSGDYEQYF. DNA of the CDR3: TGTGCCAGCAGCAACCGGACTAGCGGGGACTACGAGCAGTACTTC.